This T cell receptor (beta chain) was captured in a study of CD8+ T cells in alopecia areata. Study-wide background: Treated patients took oral tofacitinib at 5 to 10 mg twice daily. A 6-month off-drug phase came after tofacitinib, which had lasted 6 to 18 months.

Collection of lesional scalp punch biopsies and peripheral blood was performed in alopecia areata patients. In each case, RNA was isolated and then reverse transcribed into cDNA as the sequencing template. The assay was immunoSEQ multiplex PCR, and TCRdb's table has in-frame clones only and misses some. Seen here are about 12,000 clones, roughly three fifths observed once, and the top ten hold around 13%. CDR1 and CDR2 (germline): SNHLY, FYNNEI. Trimming cost V 2 bases and J 0 bases; bases outside gene matches: 8. The CDR3 has 18 amino acids. Concerning this clone itself: Its target is not known.

Whole-study findings and limits: Clonality in lesional scalp, especially alopecia totalis/universalis, exceeded that of normal scalp. Unlike in mice, where it was clearer, TCR sharing across patients was less clear, possibly HLA-related.

The receptor comes from a human donor with alopecia areata. The rearrangement joins TRBV2 to TRBJ2-2; 8 bases are a match to TRBD2. Sequencing was done on a sample of skin. The chain's CDR3 is CASSEYGSGTANTGELFF. For the CDR3, the DNA is TGTGCCAGCAGTGAATATGGTAGCGGGACTGCGAACACCGGGGAGCTGTTTTTT.